The clone carrying this T cell receptor beta chain is a singleton in its sample. Its matching antigen is unknown. These data come from a study of shared clonotypes between healthy human individuals. On the study more broadly: CD8 memory received one plate per donor, CD8 naive two, CD4 memory three and CD4 naive three. Study-level findings and limits: Non-shared clonotypes showed lower generation probabilities than clonotypes common to all four donors.

Sequencing was performed with immunoSEQ multiplex PCR; in TCRdb, only in-frame clones are kept and a portion is missing. The sample records approximately 1.4 million clones, about 98% being singletons. CD4+ cell separation produced CD45RA+ naive and CD45RA-negative memory subsets. CDR3 length: 16 amino acids. The V and J ends lost 0 bases and 6 bases, in that order; junction bases with no gene match: 7. The germline gives CDR1 SGDLS, CDR2 YYNGEE. The source of this sequence is a man aged 30 to 39 in good health. The chain carries TRBV9 and TRBJ2-2, with 8 bases identical to TRBD2. Sample: naive CD4+ T cells sorted from blood. The subset denotes: CD45RA+ positively selected. As DNA, the CDR3 is TGTGCCAGCAGCGTAGAACTAGCGGCCTCGTCCGGGGAGCTGTTTTTT. It translates to CASSVELAASSGELFF.